The 15 T cell receptor beta chains listed next were all sequenced from one sample in a study of cytomegalovirus exposure and HLA in healthy donors. 13 Jbeta primers and 60 Vbeta primers were used for the PCR. Profiling relied on immunoSEQ multiplex PCR, and the TCRdb table lists in-frame clones only, not all of them. The data contain 60,000 to 85,000 clones, about 78% of them singletons. Sample: PBMCs. All receptors come from a man aged 35 to 55 in good health and CMV-seronegative.

This clone appeared a single time. V usage is TRBV7-9 and J usage is TRBJ2-1; D is perhaps TRBD1 (5 bases). The V gene's germline CDR1 is SEHNR and CDR2 FQNEAQ (reference sequence). The CDR3 is 14 amino acids. Trimming stripped 0 bases from V and 2 bases from J, with 5 bases between. The CDR3 sequence: CASSLADTYNEQFF. In nucleotides, the CDR3 is TGTGCCAGCAGCTTAGCGGACACCTACAATGAGCAGTTCTTC.

V gene TRBV28 combines with J gene TRBJ2-7; maybe TRBD1 (6 bases). Per the germline V gene, CDR1 is MDHEN and CDR2 is SYDVKM. This CDR3 has 13 residues. Trimming took off 6 bases at V and 2 bases at J, with 11 bases between the two ends. CDR3 sequence reads: CASSRQGTYEQYF. DNA for the CDR3: TGTGCCAGCAGCCGCCAGGGGACCTACGAGCAGTACTTC. The variable domain in full, with the rest retrieved from reference TRBV28 and TRBJ2-7, is DVKVTQSSRYLVKRTGEKVFLECVQDMDHENMFWYRQDPGLGLRLIYFSYDVKMKEKGDIPEGYSVSREKKERFSLILESASTNQTSMYLCASSRQGTYEQYFGPGTRLTVT.

The gene calls are TRBV7-9 and TRBJ2-3, with 8 bases fitting TRBD1. CDR1 and CDR2 from the germline V gene are SEHNR and FQNEAQ (reference sequence). Germline trimming cut 11 bases from V and 5 bases from J; bases unmatched to any gene: 9. The CDR3 is 13 amino acids. The CDR3 sequence is CASTRTGKDTQYF. CDR3 bases: TGTGCCTCTACCCGGACAGGGAAAGATACGCAGTATTTT.

The chain joins TRBV14 to TRBJ2-7; 16 bases agree with TRBD2. The CDR3 has 18 residues. Trimming removed 2 bases from V and 2 bases from J; junction bases left unmatched: 6. Germline V gene sequence: CDR1 SGHDN, CDR2 FVKESK. The CDR3 bases are TGTGCCAGCAGCCAACCTGGGACTAGCGGGAGGGGAGCCTACGAGCAGTACTTC. It yields the protein CASSQPGTSGRGAYEQYF. The full variable domain, with the rest looked up from reference TRBV14 and TRBJ2-7, is EAGVTQFPSHSVIEKGQTVTLRCDPISGHDNLYWYRRVMGKEIKFLLHFVKESKQDESGMPNNRFLAERTGGTYSTLKVQPAELEDSGVYFCASSQPGTSGRGAYEQYFGPGTRLTVT.

The V call is TRBV6-5, the J call TRBJ1-4, with a weak D call TRBD1 (6 bases). V gave up 6 bases and J gave up 6 bases, with 14 bases separating them. The CDR3 is made up of 14 amino acids. The germline gives CDR1 MNHEY, CDR2 SVGAGI. In DNA form, the CDR3 reads TGTGCCAGCAGGCGTCCGGACAGACATGAAAAACTGTTTTTT. It is translated as CASRRPDRHEKLFF.

The rearrangement links TRBV5-1 to TRBJ1-2; no clear D. The CDR3 totals 15 residues. Trimming cost V 0 bases and J 4 bases, with 13 bases left between them. Germline values: CDR1 SGHRS, CDR2 YFSETQ. As DNA, the CDR3 is TGCGCCAGCAGCTTGGATTCTTCGGGTCCCTATGGCTACACCTTC. It yields the protein CASSLDSSGPYGYTF.

CDR3 amino acids: CASSYLSSTYTGELFF. DNA for the CDR3: TGTGCCAGCAGTTACTTGAGCTCTACCTACACCGGGGAGCTGTTTTTT. The V and J genes are TRBV6-6 and TRBJ2-2; no clear D gene. The CDR3 has 16 residues. Germline CDR1 is MNHNY and CDR2 is SVGAGI (reference sequence). Trimming cost V 1 base and J 3 bases, with 12 bases left between them.

CDR3: CASSEMGQGVYEQYF. The CDR3 DNA is TGTGCCAGCAGTGAGATGGGACAGGGGGTCTACGAGCAGTACTTC. The gene calls are TRBV6-1 and TRBJ2-7; 11 bases align to TRBD1. Germline CDR1 MNHNS, CDR2 SASEGT. V lost 3 bases, J lost 3 bases, and 4 bases stayed unmatched. The length of the CDR3 is 15 residues.

The chain carries TRBV29-1 and TRBJ2-7; D may be TRBD1 (5 bases). The CDR3 length is 11 residues. Per the germline V gene, CDR1 is SQVTM and CDR2 is ANQGSEA. V lost 8 bases and J lost 3, with 11 bases in between. In nucleotides, the CDR3 is TGCAGCATCCGACAGAACTACGAGCAGTACTTC. It translates to CSIRQNYEQYF.

This rearrangement joins TRBV6-1 to TRBJ1-3, with 11 bases matching TRBD1. The CDR3 length is 18 residues. Germline CDR1 and CDR2: MNHNS and SASEGT. Unmatched junction bases numbered 12, after V lost 4 bases and J lost 4 bases. The CDR3 sequence: CASSAWTGGPRPGNTIYF. For the CDR3, the DNA is TGTGCCAGCAGTGCTTGGACAGGGGGCCCCCGTCCAGGAAACACCATATATTTT.

V usage is TRBV5-4 and J usage is TRBJ2-1; 9 bases are shared with TRBD1. The CDR3 totals 14 residues. Trimming at V came to 4 bases and at J to 7 bases, leaving 6 bases not matched to a gene. From germline, CDR1 is SGHNT and CDR2 YYREEE (reference sequence). CDR3 amino acids: CASSQGQGGNEQFF. The CDR3 nucleotides read TGTGCCAGCAGCCAGGGACAGGGAGGGAATGAGCAGTTCTTC.

V is TRBV11-3 and J is TRBJ2-1, with TRBD2 matching 8 bases. With V trimmed by 1 base and J by 0 bases, 5 bases remained unmatched. The CDR3 is made up of 17 amino acids. CDR1 and CDR2 (germline): SGHNT, YENEEA. The CDR3 here is CASSLGEGLGSYNEQFF. The DNA for the CDR3 is TGTGCCAGCAGCTTAGGGGAGGGACTAGGCTCCTACAATGAGCAGTTCTTC.

In its sample, this clone is medium-sized. The rearrangement links TRBV11-2 to TRBJ2-5; no reliable D call. The CDR3 covers 12 residues. Germline V lookup: CDR1 SGHAT, CDR2 FQNNGV. V was cut by 0 bases and J by 10 bases, with 9 bases left in between. CDR3 nucleotide sequence: TGTGCCAGCAGCTTAGATGGAAGAGGCCAGTACTTC. It encodes CASSLDGRGQYF.

This clone showed up just a few times. The J gene is TRBJ2-3, the V gene TRBV7-2; TRBD2 is a possible D gene (5 bases). There are 15 residues in the CDR3. Germline CDR1 is SGHTA and CDR2 is FQGNSA. The V and J ends lost 2 bases and 3 bases respectively, with 12 bases between them. CDR3 sequence: CASSLSISGTDTQYF. The CDR3 nucleotides read TGTGCCAGCAGCTTAAGTATTTCGGGAACAGATACGCAGTATTTT.

This clone was picked up a small number of times. The V and J genes are TRBV29-1 and TRBJ2-1; maybe TRBD2 (6 bases). This CDR3 is 16 amino acids long. Germline V CDR1 and CDR2: SQVTM, ANQGSEA. Trimming cost V 4 bases and J 0 bases, with 16 bases left between them. The CDR3 DNA reads as TGCAGCGTTGTGACTACGGGACTCCTCTCCTACAATGAGCAGTTCTTC. Protein: CSVVTTGLLSYNEQFF.